A single sample is the source of the 29 T cell receptor beta chains below, sequenced in a study of blood T cell repertoires in COVID-19. TCRdb's copy holds only in-frame clones and misses some; the assay was immunoSEQ multiplex PCR. This table holds about 430,000 clones, 70% to 90% found once. The sample taken for sequencing was PBMCs or T cells enriched from blood (not recorded which). The source of these receptors is a woman between 18 and 30 years old who had been exposed to COVID-19.

The genes are TRBV10-2 and TRBJ2-4; tentatively, D is TRBD2 (6 bases). The V gene's germline CDR1 is WSHSY and CDR2 SAAADI. Deletions cut 4 bases from V and 0 bases from J, with 16 bases between. This CDR3 region has 17 residues. Written as DNA, the CDR3 is TGCGCCAGCAGTGCCCGGGAGCAGGCGTTAGCCAAAAACATTCAGTACTTC. It yields the protein CASSAREQALAKNIQYF.

This clone was seen only a few times. The chain employs TRBV19 and TRBJ1-1; D is ambiguous. This CDR3 is built from 13 residues. V lost 7 bases, J lost 4 bases, and 13 bases lay in between. Germline V CDR1 and CDR2: LNHDA, SQIVND (reference sequence). Here the CDR3 DNA reads TGTGCCAGTATTTGGGTAGCCGGCACTGAAGCTTTCTTT. Its translation: CASIWVAGTEAFF.

This clone has a single count. This chain links TRBV6-5 with TRBJ2-3; 7 nucleotides agree with TRBD2. The V gene end was trimmed by 11 bases and the J gene end by 4 bases; junction bases not matched to a gene: 6. The germline CDR1 and CDR2 sequences are MNHEY and SVGAGI. CDR3 length: 12 residues. The CDR3: CAVGGVADTQYF. In DNA form, the CDR3 reads TGTGCCGTGGGAGGGGTCGCAGATACGCAGTATTTT.

The rearrangement joins TRBV2 to TRBJ1-2; 8 bases line up with TRBD1. The CDR3 is 12 amino acids. After removal of 7 bases from V and 7 bases from J, the junction contained 5 bases not matched to a gene. Germline V lookup: CDR1 SNHLY, CDR2 FYNNEI. CDR3 sequence reads: CASTTQGVGYTF. CDR3 DNA sequence: TGTGCCAGCACTACACAGGGGGTTGGCTACACCTTC. The full variable domain, with the rest looked up from reference TRBV2 and TRBJ1-2, is EPEVTQTPSHQVTQMGQEVILRCVPISNHLYFYWYRQILGQKVEFLVSFYNNEISEKSEIFDDQFSVERPDGSNFTLKIRSTKLEDSAMYFCASTTQGVGYTFGSGTRLTVV.

CDR3 protein: CASRPDSSSYEQYF. CDR3 nucleotide sequence: TGTGCCAGCAGACCTGACTCGAGCTCCTACGAGCAGTACTTC. V and J are TRBV3-1 (or the pseudogene TRBV3-2) and TRBJ2-7; D is uncertain. CDR3 length equals 14 residues. From germline, CDR1 is LGHDT and CDR2 YNNKEL (reference sequence). Trimming removed 6 bases from V and 0 bases from J, with 12 bases in between.

The chain recombines TRBV6-5 with TRBJ1-5; D is possibly TRBD1 (6 bases). Looked up from germline, CDR1 is MNHEY and CDR2 is SVGAGI. This CDR3 contains 14 residues. Trimming removed 8 bases from V and 2 bases from J, with 13 bases in between. The CDR3, as DNA: TGTGCCAGCGGGAGGGGGGGAGGCAATCAGCCCCAGCATTTT. It is translated as CASGRGGGNQPQHF.

V and J are TRBV5-1 and TRBJ2-1; 8 bases agree with TRBD2. The CDR3 sequence is 17 residues long. Germline V CDR1 and CDR2: SGHRS, YFSETQ. Trimming removed 0 bases from V and 7 bases from J; junction bases left unmatched: 12. DNA of the CDR3: TGCGCCAGCAGCTTGGCCATCGGGGGGGCCCTTAGGAATGAGCAGTTCTTC. Its translation: CASSLAIGGALRNEQFF. Based on the CDR3 plus reference TRBV5-1 and TRBJ2-1, the full variable domain is KAGVTQTPRYLIKTRGQQVTLSCSPISGHRSVSWYQQTPGQGLQFLFEYFSETQRNKGNFPGRFSGRQFSNSRSEMNVSTLELGDSALYLCASSLAIGGALRNEQFFGPGTRLTVL.

DNA of the CDR3: TGTGCCAGCAGTTACTCGATAGGGCAGGGTGAAAAACTGTTTTTT. Protein product: CASSYSIGQGEKLFF. The V call is TRBV6-5, the J call TRBJ1-4, with D possibly being TRBD1 (5 bases). The CDR3 is 15 residues long. Germline loops: CDR1 MNHEY, CDR2 SVGAGI. Trimming pared 0 bases from V and 7 bases from J, leaving 12 bases between.

This clone turned up a few times. The chain is built from TRBV7-9 and TRBJ1-5, with 11 bases identical to TRBD1. Germline V CDR1 and CDR2: SEHNR, FQNEAQ (reference sequence). This CDR3 region has 19 residues. The V segment lost 2 bases and the J segment 4 bases; nucleotides outside the gene matches: 13. CDR3 DNA: TGTGCCAGCAGCTTATCGACAGACAAGGACAGGGGGCTTAATCAGCCCCAGCATTTT. Protein product: CASSLSTDKDRGLNQPQHF.

The V and J genes are TRBV27 and TRBJ2-7; TRBD1 aligns across 8 bases. The V and J ends lost 1 base and 5 bases, in that order; junction bases with no gene match: 4. The CDR3 is 14 amino acids. Germline values: CDR1 MNHEY, CDR2 SMNVEV (reference sequence). CDR3 sequence reads: CASSLYAGGNEQYF. CDR3 coding DNA: TGTGCCAGCAGTTTATATGCAGGGGGCAACGAGCAGTACTTC.

The chain combines TRBV2 with TRBJ1-2, with D perhaps TRBD1 (6 bases). Germline-derived CDR1 and CDR2 are SNHLY and FYNNEI. The CDR3 loop spans 13 amino acids. Trimming removed 8 bases from V and 4 bases from J, with 14 bases in between. The CDR3 bases are TGTGCCAGCTGCAATCAGGGGCTCTATGGCTACACCTTC. This gives the protein CASCNQGLYGYTF.

The J gene is TRBJ2-1, the V gene TRBV14; 9 bases are a match to TRBD1. The V and J ends lost 3 bases and 8 bases, in that order; junction bases with no gene match: 11. The CDR3 has 16 amino acids. Germline-derived CDR1 and CDR2 are SGHDN and FVKESK. For the CDR3, the DNA is TGTGCCAGCAGCCAGGGGACAGGGAAGTGGTTCGATGAGCAGTTCTTC. As protein: CASSQGTGKWFDEQFF. The variable domain in full, completed from reference TRBV14 and TRBJ2-1, reads EAGVTQFPSHSVIEKGQTVTLRCDPISGHDNLYWYRRVMGKEIKFLLHFVKESKQDESGMPNNRFLAERTGGTYSTLKVQPAELEDSGVYFCASSQGTGKWFDEQFFGPGTRLTVL.

The chain couples TRBV28 to TRBJ1-2, with D tentatively TRBD1 (5 bases). The CDR3 is made up of 17 amino acids. V gave up 7 bases and J gave up 5 bases, with 26 bases separating them. Germline CDR1 reads MDHEN; CDR2 reads SYDVKM. The chain's CDR3 is CASIGYRRPFTLYGYTF. The DNA for the CDR3 is TGTGCCAGCATAGGGTACAGGCGGCCCTTTACCCTATATGGCTACACCTTC.

The V call is TRBV19, the J call TRBJ1-2; 9 bases match TRBD1. Germline V gene sequence: CDR1 LNHDA, CDR2 SQIVND (reference sequence). The V and J ends lost 8 bases and 4 bases, in that order; junction bases with no gene match: 5. There are 13 residues in the CDR3. The CDR3 loop reads CASETTGGYGYTF. The CDR3 nucleotides are TGTGCCAGTGAGACGACAGGGGGCTATGGCTACACCTTC.

The V gene is TRBV4-2, the J gene TRBJ2-3; D gene unclear. Trimming removed 5 bases from V and 0 bases from J, with 6 bases in between. The CDR3 length is 13 residues. Germline V gene data show CDR1 as LGHNA and CDR2 as YNFKEQ. CDR3 sequence (DNA): TGTGCCAGCAGCTACTATAGCACAGATACGCAGTATTTT. It is translated as CASSYYSTDTQYF.

The CDR3 sequence: CASSLGTESYEQYF. The CDR3 nucleotides read TGTGCCAGCAGCTTAGGGACAGAATCCTACGAGCAGTACTTC. This sequence joins TRBV11-2 and TRBJ2-7, with D perhaps matching TRBD1 (6 bases). Germline V gene data show CDR1 as SGHAT and CDR2 as FQNNGV. The CDR3 sequence is 14 residues long. V shed 1 base and J shed 1 base, with 8 bases lying between them. The full variable domain, in which reference TRBV11-2 and TRBJ2-7 provide the parts outside the CDR3, is EAGVAQSPRYKIIEKRQSVAFWCNPISGHATLYWYQQILGQGPKLLIQFQNNGVVDDSQLPKDRFSAERLKGVDSTLKIQPAKLEDSAVYLCASSLGTESYEQYFGPGTRLTVT.

This chain connects TRBV5-1 to TRBJ2-2; 8 nucleotides match TRBD1. This CDR3 has 16 amino acids. Per the germline V gene, CDR1 is SGHRS and CDR2 is YFSETQ. The trim removed 4 bases at V and 4 bases at J, leaving 9 bases unmatched. The CDR3 loop is CASSTAGGIGTGELFF. The DNA of the CDR3 is TGCGCCAGCAGCACCGCAGGGGGCATAGGCACCGGGGAGCTGTTTTTT.

The gene calls are TRBV27 and TRBJ2-5; TRBD2 matches at 11 bases. Germline V gene data show CDR1 as MNHEY and CDR2 as SMNVEV (reference sequence). The CDR3 loop spans 16 amino acids. J lost 2 bases, V lost 5 bases, and 7 bases had no gene match. The CDR3 region is CASSPPGLAEQETQYF. CDR3 DNA sequence: TGTGCCAGCAGTCCCCCGGGACTAGCGGAACAAGAGACCCAGTACTTC.

The chain couples TRBV18 to TRBJ1-1; tentative D call: TRBD1 (5 bases). The CDR3 contains 14 residues. Trimming removed 5 bases at V and 5 bases at J, with 15 bases between. Germline assignment: CDR1 KGHSH and CDR2 LQKENI. The CDR3 DNA reads TGTGCCAGCTCAAAGGCCAGGGAGGGGACTGAAGCTTTCTTT. It specifies CASSKAREGTEAFF.

This chain links TRBV29-1 with TRBJ1-4, with D hard to call. This CDR3 is built from 13 residues. The germline V and J ends were trimmed by 3 bases and 4 bases, with 9 bases remaining between them. Germline loops: CDR1 SQVTM, CDR2 ANQGSEA. Here the CDR3 reads CSVEVTVNEKLFF. The CDR3 DNA reads TGCAGCGTTGAGGTTACAGTTAATGAAAAACTGTTTTTT.

The chain uses TRBV3-1 (or the pseudogene TRBV3-2) and TRBJ2-2, with D maybe TRBD1 (6 bases). CDR3 length equals 18 residues. Germline-derived CDR1 and CDR2 are LGHDT and YNNKEL (reference sequence). The V gene lost 4 bases and the J gene lost 7 bases, with 25 bases spanning the gap. The DNA for the CDR3 is TGTGCCAGCAGCCCCCCCAGAATCGGGACAACTTGGAGCGGGGAGCTGTTTTTT. Its protein product is CASSPPRIGTTWSGELFF.

V is TRBV2 and J is TRBJ2-3, with TRBD2 matching over 7 bases. CDR1 and CDR2 (germline): SNHLY, FYNNEI. The ends lost 6 bases at V and 3 bases at J; junction bases unmatched: 12. This CDR3 contains 16 residues. CDR3 bases: TGTGCCAGCAGGGCCTCTAGCGGAGAGCGTACAGATACGCAGTATTTT. Translation: CASRASSGERTDTQYF.

The chain joins TRBV5-1 to TRBJ1-6, with D unresolved. The V and J ends lost 5 bases and 5 bases respectively, with 14 bases between them. Germline CDR1 reads SGHRS; CDR2 reads YFSETQ. CDR3 length: 15 amino acids. The CDR3 sequence is CASSWTPRDNSPLHF. The CDR3 region has the DNA TGCGCCAGCAGTTGGACTCCAAGGGATAATTCACCCCTCCACTTT.

The chain combines TRBV21-1 with TRBJ2-1; the table's TRBD1 call for D was not verified on the DNA. TRBV21-1 constitutes a pseudogene. The CDR3 contains 19 residues. As DNA, the CDR3 is TGTGCCAGCAGCAAGAACACTGGACAGGGGCTCCGGTCCTACAATGAGCAGTTCTTC. The encoded protein is CASSKNTGQGLRSYNEQFF.

This clone was seen only once. This chain joins TRBV10-3 and TRBJ2-7; the match to TRBD1 covers 9 bases. The CDR3 sequence is 13 residues long. The V gene's germline CDR1 is ENHRY and CDR2 SYGVKD. The V segment lost 8 bases and the J segment 3 bases; nucleotides outside the gene matches: 5. The CDR3 nucleotides read TGTGCCATCGGGGACAGGGAGAACTACGAGCAGTACTTC. Its translation is CAIGDRENYEQYF.

The genes are TRBV7-9 and TRBJ2-5; 7 bases agree with TRBD1. Germline loops: CDR1 SEHNR, CDR2 FQNEAQ (reference sequence). V lost 4 bases, J lost 2 bases, and 7 bases stayed unmatched. This CDR3 is built from 15 residues. CDR3 DNA: TGTGCCAGCAGCTCCAGGACAGGCGGTCAAGAGACCCAGTACTTC. Amino acid sequence: CASSSRTGGQETQYF. The full variable domain, with the rest looked up from reference TRBV7-9 and TRBJ2-5, is DTGVSQNPRHKITKRGQNVTFRCDPISEHNRLYWYRQTLGQGPEFLTYFQNEAQLEKSRLLSDRFSAERPKGSFSTLEIQRTEQGDSAMYLCASSSRTGGQETQYFGPGTRLLVL.

This clone has only a few counts. Other DNA sequences in this sample translate to the same CDR3. V usage is TRBV11-2 and J usage is TRBJ1-2; 8 bases map to TRBD1. The germline V gene encodes CDR1 SGHAT and CDR2 FQNNGV. Germline trimming cut 5 bases from V and 4 bases from J; bases unmatched to any gene: 3. The CDR3 runs to 13 residues. CDR3 loop: CASSPTGGYGYTF. The CDR3 nucleotides are TGTGCCAGCAGCCCTACAGGGGGCTATGGCTACACCTTC.

The chain employs TRBV6-9 and TRBJ2-7; tentatively, D is TRBD2 (5 bases). Germline loops: CDR1 MNHGY, CDR2 SVAAGI. The CDR3 consists of 16 residues. The ends were cut back, 7 bases at V and 7 bases at J, with 26 bases in the middle. The CDR3 DNA reads TGTGCCAGCACCCAAACTAGTATCCCGGGATCGTGGGAGCAGTACTTC. Translated, it gives CASTQTSIPGSWEQYF.

This rearrangement joins TRBV6-5 to TRBJ1-5; tentatively, D is TRBD1 (5 bases). Between the trimmed V and J ends, which lost 6 bases and 0 bases, there was a span of 12 bases. Per the germline V gene, CDR1 is MNHEY and CDR2 is SVGAGI. This CDR3 has 15 residues. CDR3 sequence reads: CASRHRFYSNQPQHF. The CDR3 DNA is TGTGCCAGCAGGCACAGGTTTTATAGCAATCAGCCCCAGCATTTT.